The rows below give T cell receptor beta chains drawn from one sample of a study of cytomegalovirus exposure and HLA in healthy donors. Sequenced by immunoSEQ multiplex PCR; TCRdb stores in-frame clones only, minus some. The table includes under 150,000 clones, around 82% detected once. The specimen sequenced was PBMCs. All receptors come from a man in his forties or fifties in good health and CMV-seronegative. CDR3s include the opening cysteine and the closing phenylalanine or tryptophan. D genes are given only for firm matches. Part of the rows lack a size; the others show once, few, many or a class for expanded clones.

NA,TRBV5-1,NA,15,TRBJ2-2,CASSSVQEDTGELFF,TGCGCCAGCAGCTCGGTTCAAGAGGACACCGGGGAGCTGTTTTTT
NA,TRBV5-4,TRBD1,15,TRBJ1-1,CASSLRDRLGTEAFF,TGTGCCAGCAGCTTGAGGGACAGGCTCGGCACTGAAGCTTTCTTT
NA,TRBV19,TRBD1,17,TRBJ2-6,CASSIAGTGAGANVLTF,TGTGCCAGTAGTATAGCCGGGACAGGGGCTGGGGCCAACGTCCTGACTTTC
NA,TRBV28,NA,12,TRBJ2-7,CASSIIPYEQYF,TGTGCCAGCAGTATAATCCCCTACGAGCAGTACTTC
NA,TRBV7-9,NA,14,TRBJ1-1,CASSLDTLNTEAFF,TGTGCCAGCAGCTTAGACACCCTGAACACTGAAGCTTTCTTT
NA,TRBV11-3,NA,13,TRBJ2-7,CASSLGGVDEQYF,TGTGCCAGCAGCTTAGGGGGAGTGGACGAGCAGTACTTC
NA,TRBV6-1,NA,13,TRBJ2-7,CASSFDGAYEQYF,TGTGCCAGCAGCTTCGACGGAGCCTACGAGCAGTACTTC
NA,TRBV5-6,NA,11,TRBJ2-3,CATSGVDTQYF,TGTGCCACCAGCGGAGTGGATACGCAGTATTTT
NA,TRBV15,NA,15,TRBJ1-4,CATSRDGLGNEKLFF,TGTGCCACCAGCAGAGATGGGCTGGGTAATGAAAAACTGTTTTTT
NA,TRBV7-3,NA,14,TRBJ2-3,CASSFRHSTDTQYF,TGTGCCAGCAGCTTTAGACATAGCACAGATACGCAGTATTTT
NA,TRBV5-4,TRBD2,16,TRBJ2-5,CASSKTSGRAGETQYF,TGTGCCAGCAGCAAGACTAGCGGGAGGGCCGGAGAGACCCAGTACTTC
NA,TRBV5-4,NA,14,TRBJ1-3,CASSFPGDGNTIYF,TGTGCCAGCAGCTTTCCTGGAGATGGAAACACCATATATTTT
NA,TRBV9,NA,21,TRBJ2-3,CASSEPGPLREIGASTDTQYF,TGTGCCAGCAGCGAACCTGGCCCTCTTCGGGAGATTGGGGCTAGCACAGATACGCAGTATTTT
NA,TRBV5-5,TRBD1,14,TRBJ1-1,CASSPDRVRTEAFF,TGTGCCAGCAGCCCCGACAGGGTACGGACTGAAGCTTTCTTT
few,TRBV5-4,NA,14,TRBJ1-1,CASSPFIDRQEAFF,TGTGCCAGCAGCCCATTTATAGACAGGCAAGAAGCTTTCTTT
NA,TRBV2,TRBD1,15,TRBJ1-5,CASSGQVLGNQPQHF,TGTGCCAGCAGCGGACAGGTACTGGGCAATCAGCCCCAGCATTTT
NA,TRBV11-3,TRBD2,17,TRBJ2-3,CASSQTIQGGGADTQYF,TGTGCCAGCAGCCAAACTATCCAGGGTGGGGGGGCAGATACGCAGTATTTT
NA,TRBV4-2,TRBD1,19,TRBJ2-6,CASSPDDRGRMAGANVLTF,TGTGCCAGCAGTCCAGACGACAGGGGGCGCATGGCTGGGGCCAACGTCCTGACTTTC
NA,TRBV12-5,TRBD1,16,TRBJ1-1,CASGLVQGTLNTEAFF,TGTGCTAGTGGTTTGGTACAGGGGACATTGAACACTGAAGCTTTCTTT
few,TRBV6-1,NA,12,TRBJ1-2,CASVAGAYGYTF,TGTGCCAGCGTGGCAGGGGCCTATGGCTACACCTTC
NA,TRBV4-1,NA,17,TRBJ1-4,CASSQDKSLGFNEKLFF,TGCGCCAGCAGCCAAGATAAGTCCCTCGGGTTTAATGAAAAACTGTTTTTT
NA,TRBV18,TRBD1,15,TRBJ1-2,CASSPGTGQLYGYTF,TGTGCCAGCTCACCGGGCACGGGACAGCTCTATGGCTACACCTTC
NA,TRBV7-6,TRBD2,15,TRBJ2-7,CASSRPTSGSNEQYF,TGTGCCAGCAGCCGGCCTACTAGCGGGAGCAACGAGCAGTACTTC
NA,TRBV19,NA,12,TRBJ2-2,CASSPFAGELFF,TGTGCCAGTAGTCCTTTTGCCGGGGAGCTGTTTTTT
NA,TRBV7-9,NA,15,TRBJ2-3,CASSLTGWGTDTQYF,TGTGCCAGCAGCTTAACAGGGTGGGGCACAGATACGCAGTATTTT
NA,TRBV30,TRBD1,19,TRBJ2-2,CAWSPRDRPVQPNTGELFF,TGTGCCTGGAGTCCGCGGGACAGGCCCGTACAACCGAACACCGGGGAGCTGTTTTTT
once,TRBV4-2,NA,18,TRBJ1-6,CASSPRTVSPRADSPLHF,TGTGCCAGCAGCCCGCGGACAGTCTCCCCCCGGGCGGATTCACCCCTCCACTTT
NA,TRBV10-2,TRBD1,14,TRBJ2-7,CASRQGLGPYEQYF,TGCGCCAGCCGACAGGGGTTGGGCCCCTACGAGCAGTACTTC
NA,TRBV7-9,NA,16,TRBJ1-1,CASSLASGRSVTEAFF,TGTGCCAGCAGCTTAGCGAGTGGCAGGTCTGTCACTGAAGCTTTCTTT
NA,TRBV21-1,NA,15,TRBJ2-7,CASNPDSRTRYEQYF,TGTGCCAGCAACCCGGACAGCCGAACCCGCTACGAGCAGTACTTC
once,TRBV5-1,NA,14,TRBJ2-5,CASSLGSGQETQYF,TGCGCCAGCAGCTTGGGATCGGGGCAAGAGACCCAGTACTTC
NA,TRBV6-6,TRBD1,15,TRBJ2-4,CASSSDRETKNIQYF,TGTGCCAGCAGTTCCGACAGGGAAACCAAAAACATTCAGTACTTC
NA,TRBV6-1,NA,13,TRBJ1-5,CASTVGLEQPQHF,TGTGCCAGCACCGTGGGGCTTGAGCAGCCCCAGCATTTT
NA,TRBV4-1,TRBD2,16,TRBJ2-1,CASSHLAGDPGYEQFF,TGCGCCAGCAGCCATCTAGCGGGGGACCCGGGCTATGAGCAGTTCTTC
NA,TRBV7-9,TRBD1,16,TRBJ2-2,CASTFTGGMNTGELFF,TGTGCCAGCACCTTTACAGGGGGGATGAACACCGGGGAGCTGTTTTTT
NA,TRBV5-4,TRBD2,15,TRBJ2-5,CASSLPAGGQETQYF,TGTGCCAGCAGCTTGCCTGCGGGGGGGCAAGAGACCCAGTACTTC
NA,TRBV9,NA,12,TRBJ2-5,CASSSMGGTQYF,TGTGCCAGCAGCTCCATGGGAGGGACCCAGTACTTC
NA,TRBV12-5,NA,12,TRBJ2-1,CASGFTYNEQFF,TGTGCTAGTGGTTTTACCTACAATGAGCAGTTCTTC
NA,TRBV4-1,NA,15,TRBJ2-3,CASSPGGGRTDTQYF,TGCGCCAGCAGCCCAGGGGGAGGACGCACAGATACGCAGTATTTT
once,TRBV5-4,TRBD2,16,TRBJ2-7,CASSLSGLAGAYEQYF,TGTGCCAGCAGCTTATCGGGACTAGCGGGAGCCTACGAGCAGTACTTC
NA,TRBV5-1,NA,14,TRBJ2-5,CASSLGREQETQYF,TGCGCCAGCAGCTTGGGCCGGGAACAAGAGACCCAGTACTTC
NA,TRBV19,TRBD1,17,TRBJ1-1,CASTPNPSRGHLTEAFF,TGTGCCAGTACCCCGAACCCTTCCAGGGGGCATCTAACTGAAGCTTTCTTT
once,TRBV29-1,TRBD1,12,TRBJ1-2,CSDRTGVYGYTF,TGCAGCGACCGGACAGGGGTTTATGGCTACACCTTC
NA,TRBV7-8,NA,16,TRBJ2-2,CASSHRTGANTGELFF,TGTGCCAGCAGCCATCGCACCGGAGCGAACACCGGGGAGCTGTTTTTT